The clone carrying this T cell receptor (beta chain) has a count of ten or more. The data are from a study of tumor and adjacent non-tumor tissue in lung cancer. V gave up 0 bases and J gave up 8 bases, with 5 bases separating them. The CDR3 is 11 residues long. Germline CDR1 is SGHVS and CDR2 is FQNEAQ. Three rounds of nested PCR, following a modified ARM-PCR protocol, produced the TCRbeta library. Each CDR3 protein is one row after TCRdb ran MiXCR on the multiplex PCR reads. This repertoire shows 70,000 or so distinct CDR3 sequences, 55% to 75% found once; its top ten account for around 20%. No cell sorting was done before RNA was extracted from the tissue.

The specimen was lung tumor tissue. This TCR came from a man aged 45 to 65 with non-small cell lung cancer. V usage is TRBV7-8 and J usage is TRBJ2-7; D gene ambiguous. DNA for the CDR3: TGTGCCAGCAGCTTAGCAGTGCAGCAGTACTTC. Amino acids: CASSLAVQQYF.